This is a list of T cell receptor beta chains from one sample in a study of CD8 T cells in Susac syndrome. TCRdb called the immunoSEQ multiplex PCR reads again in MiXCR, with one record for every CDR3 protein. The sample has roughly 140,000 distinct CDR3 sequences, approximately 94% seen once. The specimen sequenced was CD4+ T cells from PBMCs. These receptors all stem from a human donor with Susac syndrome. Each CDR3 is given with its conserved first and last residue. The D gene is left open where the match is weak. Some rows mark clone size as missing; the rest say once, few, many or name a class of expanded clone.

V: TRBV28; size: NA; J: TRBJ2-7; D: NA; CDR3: CASNSPSADYEQYF; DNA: TGTGCCAGCAATTCCCCCAGCGCGGACTACGAGCAGTACTTC
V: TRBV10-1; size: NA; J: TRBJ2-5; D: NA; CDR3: CASIPGVRETQYF; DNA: TGCGCCAGCATCCCAGGGGTTAGGGAGACCCAGTACTTC
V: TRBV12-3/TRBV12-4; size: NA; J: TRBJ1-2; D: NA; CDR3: CASSLSGGPYGYTF; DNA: TGTGCCAGCAGTTTATCGGGGGGGCCTTATGGCTACACCTTC
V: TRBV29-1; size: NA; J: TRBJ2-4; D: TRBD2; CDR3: CSVEVGTSYDIQYF; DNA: TGCAGCGTTGAAGTGGGGACTAGCTACGACATTCAGTACTTC
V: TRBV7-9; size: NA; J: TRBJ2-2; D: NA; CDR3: CASSLRGITGELFF; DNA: TGTGCCAGCAGCTTGAGGGGCATAACCGGGGAGCTGTTTTTT
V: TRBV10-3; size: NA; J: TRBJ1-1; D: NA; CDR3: CAIAVTGDTEAFF; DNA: TGTGCCATCGCCGTTACGGGAGACACTGAAGCTTTCTTT
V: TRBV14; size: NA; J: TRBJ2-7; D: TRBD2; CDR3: CASSPGTSGKLWQYF; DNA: TGTGCCAGCAGCCCCGGGACTAGCGGGAAATTGTGGCAGTACTTC
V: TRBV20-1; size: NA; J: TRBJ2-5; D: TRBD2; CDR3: CSTKPGLAGGLQETQYF; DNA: TGCAGTACCAAACCGGGACTAGCGGGAGGACTTCAAGAGACCCAGTACTTC
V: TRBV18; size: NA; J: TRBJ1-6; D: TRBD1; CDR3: CASSGDRGLNTLHF; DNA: TGTGCCAGCTCAGGAGACAGGGGATTGAACACCCTCCACTTT
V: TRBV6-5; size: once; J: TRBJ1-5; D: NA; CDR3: CASSSRGAPQGNQPQHF; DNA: TGTGCCAGCAGTTCACGGGGGGCGCCTCAAGGGAATCAGCCCCAGCATTTT
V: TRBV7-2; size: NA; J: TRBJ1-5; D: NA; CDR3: CASSPRDNSNQPQHF; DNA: TGTGCCAGCAGCCCCCGGGACAATAGCAATCAGCCCCAGCATTTT
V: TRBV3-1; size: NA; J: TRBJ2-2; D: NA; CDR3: CASSRFGNTGELFF; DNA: TGTGCCAGCAGCCGATTCGGGAACACCGGGGAGCTGTTTTTT
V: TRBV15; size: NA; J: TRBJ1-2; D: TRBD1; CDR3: CATNPTGQGSYGYTF; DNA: TGTGCCACCAACCCTACAGGACAGGGATCCTATGGCTACACCTTC
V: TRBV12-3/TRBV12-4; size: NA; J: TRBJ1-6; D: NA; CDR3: CASSRVGGPLHF; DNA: TGTGCCAGCAGCAGGGTGGGTGGGCCCCTCCACTTT
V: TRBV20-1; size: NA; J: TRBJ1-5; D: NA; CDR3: CSARDIEGQPQHF; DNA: TGCAGTGCTAGAGATATCGAGGGGCAGCCCCAGCATTTT
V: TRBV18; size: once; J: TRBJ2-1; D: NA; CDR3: CASSLPRDEQFF; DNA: TGTGCCAGCTCCCTTCCCCGGGATGAGCAGTTCTTC
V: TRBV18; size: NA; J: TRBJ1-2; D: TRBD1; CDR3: CASSPGQTNYGYTF; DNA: TGTGCCAGCTCACCGGGACAGACTAACTATGGCTACACCTTC
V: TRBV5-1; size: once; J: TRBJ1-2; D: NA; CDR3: CASSLFTDLAEGYTF; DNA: TGCGCCAGCAGCTTGTTTACGGATCTAGCAGAAGGCTACACCTTC
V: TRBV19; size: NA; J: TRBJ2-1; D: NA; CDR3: CASSIESSYNEQFF; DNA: TGTGCCAGTAGTATAGAGAGCTCCTACAATGAGCAGTTCTTC
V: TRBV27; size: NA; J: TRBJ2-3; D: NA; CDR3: CASSGLMLQEAQYF; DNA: TGTGCCAGCAGTGGGCTTATGCTGCAGGAGGCGCAGTATTTT
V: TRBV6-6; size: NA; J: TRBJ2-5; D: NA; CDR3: CASSYGGTGETQYF; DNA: TGTGCCAGCAGTTACGGGGGGACGGGGGAGACCCAGTACTTC
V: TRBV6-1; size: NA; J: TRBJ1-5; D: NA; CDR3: CASSEKPGHASNQPQHF; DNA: TGTGCCAGCAGTGAGAAACCGGGACACGCTAGCAATCAGCCCCAGCATTTT
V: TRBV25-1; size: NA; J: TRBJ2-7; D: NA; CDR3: CASSEPGPAYEQYF; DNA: TGTGCCAGCAGTGAACCGGGACCAGCCTACGAGCAGTACTTC
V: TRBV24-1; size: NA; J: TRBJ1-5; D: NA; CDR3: CATRSGGGQPQHF; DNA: TGTGCCACCAGGTCGGGGGGCGGCCAGCCCCAGCATTTT
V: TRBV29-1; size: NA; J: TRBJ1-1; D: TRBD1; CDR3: CSVGQMNTEAFF; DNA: TGCAGCGTGGGACAGATGAACACTGAAGCTTTCTTT
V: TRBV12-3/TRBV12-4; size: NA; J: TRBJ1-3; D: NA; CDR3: CASSISGQRSGNTIYF; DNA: TGTGCCAGCAGTATATCGGGACAACGCTCTGGAAACACCATATATTTT
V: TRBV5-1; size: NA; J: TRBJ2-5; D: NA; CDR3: CASSPRVGGGETQYF; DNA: TGCGCCAGCAGCCCCCGGGTCGGGGGCGGAGAGACCCAGTACTTC
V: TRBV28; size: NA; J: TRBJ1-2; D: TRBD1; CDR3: CASSSGQGTLGGYTF; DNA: TGTGCCAGCAGTTCTGGACAGGGTACCCTCGGGGGCTACACCTTC
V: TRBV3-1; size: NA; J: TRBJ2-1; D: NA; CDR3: CASKLGDEQFF; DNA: TGTGCCAGCAAACTCGGGGATGAGCAGTTCTTC
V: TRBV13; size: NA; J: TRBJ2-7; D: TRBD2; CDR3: CASSNGLGDEQYF; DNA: TGTGCCAGCAGCAACGGACTAGGGGACGAGCAGTACTTC
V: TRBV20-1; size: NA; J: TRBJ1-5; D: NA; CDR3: CSARVGHSNQPQHF; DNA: TGCAGTGCTAGAGTGGGACATAGCAATCAGCCCCAGCATTTT
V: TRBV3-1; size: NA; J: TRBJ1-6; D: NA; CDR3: CASSQSGAINSPLHF; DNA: TGTGCCAGCAGCCAATCAGGGGCGATTAATTCACCCCTCCACTTT
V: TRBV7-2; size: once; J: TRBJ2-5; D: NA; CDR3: CASSPPRGRWAWETQYF; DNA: TGTGCCAGCAGCCCCCCCCGTGGACGATGGGCTTGGGAGACCCAGTACTTC
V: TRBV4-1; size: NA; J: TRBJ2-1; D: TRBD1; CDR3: CASSLLPPRGPGNEQFF; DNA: TGCGCCAGCAGCCTCCTGCCCCCTAGGGGGCCCGGCAATGAGCAGTTCTTC
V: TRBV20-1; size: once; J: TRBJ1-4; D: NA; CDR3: CSARDPVATNEKLFF; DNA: TGCAGTGCTAGAGACCCGGTCGCAACTAATGAAAAACTGTTTTTT
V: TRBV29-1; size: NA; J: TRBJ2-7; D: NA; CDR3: CSVAQGGEQYF; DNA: TGCAGCGTTGCCCAGGGGGGCGAGCAGTACTTC
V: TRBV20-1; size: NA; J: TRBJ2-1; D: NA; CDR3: CSARPSGNEQFF; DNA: TGCAGTGCTAGACCTTCCGGGAATGAGCAGTTCTTC
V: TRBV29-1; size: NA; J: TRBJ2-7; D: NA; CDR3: CSIRGLGEQYF; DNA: TGCAGCATCAGGGGTTTAGGCGAGCAGTACTTC
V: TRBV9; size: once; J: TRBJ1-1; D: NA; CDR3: CASSTGRMNTEAFF; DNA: TGTGCCAGCAGCACCGGGCGGATGAACACTGAAGCTTTCTTT
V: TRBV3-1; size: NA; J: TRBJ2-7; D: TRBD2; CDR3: CASSQGAGVPGEQYF; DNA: TGTGCCAGCAGCCAAGGAGCGGGGGTACCTGGCGAGCAGTACTTC
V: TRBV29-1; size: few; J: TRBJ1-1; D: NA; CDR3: CSVVLQLRAEAFF; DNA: TGCAGCGTTGTGTTGCAGCTGAGGGCTGAAGCTTTCTTT
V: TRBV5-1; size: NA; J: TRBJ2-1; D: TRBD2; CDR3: CASSNPSGGADEQFF; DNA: TGCGCCAGCAGCAACCCAAGCGGGGGGGCCGATGAGCAGTTCTTC
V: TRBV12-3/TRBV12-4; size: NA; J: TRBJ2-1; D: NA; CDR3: CASGGGAYNEQFF; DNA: TGTGCCAGCGGAGGCGGGGCCTACAATGAGCAGTTCTTC
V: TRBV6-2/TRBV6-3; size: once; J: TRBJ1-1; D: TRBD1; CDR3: CASSYTTGTANTEAFF; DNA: TGTGCCAGCAGTTACACGACGGGGACAGCGAACACTGAAGCTTTCTTT
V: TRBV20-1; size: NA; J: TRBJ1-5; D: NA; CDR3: CSARDQGTNQPQHF; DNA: TGCAGTGCTAGAGATCAGGGCACCAATCAGCCCCAGCATTTT
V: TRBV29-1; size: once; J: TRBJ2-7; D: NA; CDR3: CSVARGLSYEQYF; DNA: TGCAGCGTTGCAAGGGGATTATCCTACGAGCAGTACTTC
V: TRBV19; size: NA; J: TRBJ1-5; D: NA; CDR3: CASSIAPSQPQHF; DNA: TGTGCCAGTAGTATCGCTCCTAGTCAGCCCCAGCATTTT
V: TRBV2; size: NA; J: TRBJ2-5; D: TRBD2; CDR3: CASSKTSGRGETQYF; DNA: TGTGCCAGCAGCAAGACTAGCGGGAGGGGGGAGACCCAGTACTTC
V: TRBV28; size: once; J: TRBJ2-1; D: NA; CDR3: CASSTRPHNEQFF; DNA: TGTGCCAGCAGTACTCGACCACACAATGAGCAGTTCTTC
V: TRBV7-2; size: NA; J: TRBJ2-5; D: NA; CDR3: CASSPTGQQETQYF; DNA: TGTGCCAGCAGCCCAACGGGACAACAAGAGACCCAGTACTTC
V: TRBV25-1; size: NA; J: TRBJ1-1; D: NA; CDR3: CASTHGGGRVTEAFF; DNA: TGTGCCAGCACCCACGGAGGGGGGAGAGTCACTGAAGCTTTCTTT
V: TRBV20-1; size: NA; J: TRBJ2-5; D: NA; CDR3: CSAIVPGAQETQYF; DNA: TGCAGTGCCATTGTGCCGGGGGCCCAAGAGACCCAGTACTTC
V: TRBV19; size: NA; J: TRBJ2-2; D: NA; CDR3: CAIQRDTGELFF; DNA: TGTGCCATTCAACGGGACACCGGGGAGCTGTTTTTT